This entry describes one TCR beta chain. Its recognized antigen is unknown. No per-base quality is available; no much larger clone lies one base away. This entry belongs to a study of CD8+ T cells in alopecia areata listed by TCRdb under 2018. Regarding the study in general: Treated patients were enrolled in an open-label pilot trial of oral tofacitinib at 5 to 10 mg twice daily for moderate-to-severe alopecia areata. Patients stayed on tofacitinib for 6 to 18 months and then had 6 months of follow-up off drug so that delayed response and recurrence could be assessed. For the treated patients, the SALT score, which quantifies what percentage of scalp surface area is affected, served as the measure of disease severity. In both human patients and the C3H/HeJ mouse model, the study applied high-throughput TCRbeta sequencing to look at T cell clonal expansion in alopecia areata. Scalp tissue and sorted CD4+ and CD8+ peripheral blood T cells from patchy and totalis/universalis alopecia areata patients and from healthy controls were covered by human TCRbeta sequencing. Tofacitinib-treated patients had biopsies at baseline and at 4 and 24 weeks of treatment, with a later scalp biopsy in several patients. Scalp clonality was compared among normal scalp (n=4), patchy alopecia areata scalp (n=8), and alopecia totalis/universalis scalp (n=8). RNA came from the PAXgene miRNA kit for fixed scalp, the miRNeasy kit for PBMCs, and the RNeasy kit for mouse skin. TCRbeta CDR3 regions were amplified by immunoSEQ multiplex PCR with 35 Vbeta forward and 13 Jbeta reverse primers. What the work shows at the level of the full study, not this receptor alone: Because the treated cohort was small and had just a single nonresponder, larger studies are needed to establish links between baseline CD8+ expansion and response. During tofacitinib treatment, many expanded lesional clones remained in scalp and blood, and this persistence may partly explain relapse after treatment is stopped. Scalp TCR repertoire analysis is complicated because resident alphabeta T cells in normal human skin are also sequenced, whereas mouse skin is dominated by gammadelta T cells. Shared TCR sequences between patients were less evident than in mice, which may be partly attributable to HLA diversity in the patient population. Higher clonality and more expanded CD8+ clones were observed in lesional scalp than in normal scalp, particularly in alopecia totalis/universalis, a finding suggestive of antigenic drive. Tofacitinib significantly decreased scalp clonality and the number of expanded CD8+ clones among the top 100 scalp clones.

The library was produced with the immunoSEQ multiplex PCR assay. RNA was extracted from all samples and reverse transcribed into cDNA as template for TCR sequencing. SuperScript III was used for first-strand cDNA synthesis, primed with a 2:1 mix of oligo-dT and random hexamers. A synthetic immune receptor repertoire was used to measure amplification bias, and any remaining bias was corrected computationally. Concerning the study's data processing: Raw reads were preprocessed to remove errors, and CDR3 was defined by IMGT conventions from the conserved cysteine to phenylalanine. Clonality was computed as 1 minus the Shannon entropy, with the entropy normalized by log2 of the number of productive unique TCRs. Whether scalp clones were CD4 or CD8 was inferred by matching scalp TCRbeta sequences against CD4 and CD8 repertoires sorted from blood. TCRdb provides this immuneACCESS table in a form limited to in-frame rearrangements. Some clones are lacking; in checked studies, under half of them reflect an unresolved V gene, and why the rest are absent is not known. V and J calls and clone size are given by that table; D and trimming were obtained from the DNA. The sample table holds 90,000 or so clones, of which 44% were seen once. Roughly 18% of the sample is in the top ten clones.

The time point label, read with the paper, signifies: roughly 26 weeks on oral tofacitinib. The treatment or condition label corresponds to: oral pan-JAK inhibitor, 5-10 mg twice daily. From alopecia areata patients, peripheral blood was collected along with lesional scalp punch biopsies. PBMCs were isolated by density centrifugation and stained for CD3, CD4 and CD8, and CD4+ and CD8+ T cells were sorted on a FACSAria. V loses 0 bases at its end and J loses 5 bases; junction bases beyond the gene matches: 6. Based on the germline V gene, the CDR1 and CDR2 sequences are SGDLS and YYNGEE. The CDR3 contains 15 residues, cysteine and phenylalanine counted. The kept DNA is CDR3 alone, 45 bases in frame from the first base.

This TCR was recovered from a human donor with alopecia areata. The chain couples TRBV9 to TRBJ2-5; TRBD2 fits 8 bases in the junction. This specimen was CD8+ T cells sorted from blood, taken at week 24, from a patient treated with tofacitinib. The DNA is TGTGCCAGCAGCGTAGCGGGAGGGCCGGGGGAGACCCAGTACTTC. It translates to CASSVAGGPGETQYF.